The 30 T cell receptor beta chains given below trace back to one sample, sequenced in a study of cytomegalovirus exposure and HLA in healthy donors (TCRdb year 2017). The method behind the library was the immunoSEQ multiplex PCR assay. For the multiplex PCR, a mixture combining 60 forward primers for TCR Vbeta segments and 13 reverse primers for TCR Jbeta segments was used. TCRdb stores this immuneACCESS table with in-frame sequences only. Part of the clones is absent; in the studies checked, under half of the shortfall reflects unresolved V genes, and no reason is known for the rest. This sample is represented by 250,000 to 300,000 clones; 84% of them were singletons. Clones ranked in the top ten supply 1.5% to 2.5% of the sample. The sample was PBMCs. These receptors were collected from a woman in her 40s in good health and CMV-seropositive.

The rearrangement uses TRBV2 and TRBJ1-5; no reliable D call. The CDR3 runs to 14 residues. With 3 bases removed from V and 3 bases from J, the gap between germline ends came to 9 bases. Germline assignment: CDR1 SNHLY and CDR2 FYNNEI. The CDR3 region is CASSDRVPNQPQHF. CDR3 DNA sequence: TGTGCCAGCAGTGACCGGGTTCCCAATCAGCCCCAGCATTTT.

This sequence joins TRBV7-2 and TRBJ2-1, with D maybe TRBD2 (6 bases). The germline V gene has CDR1 SGHTA and CDR2 FQGNSA. CDR3 size: 12 residues. Trimming pared 1 base from V and 10 bases from J, leaving 8 bases between. In nucleotides, the CDR3 is TGTGCCAGCAGCTTAGTTGGGGGGGAGCAGTTCTTC. This translates into CASSLVGGEQFF.

Concerning this clone: One end of the junction is discordant with germline, which a read error may explain. This sample includes further DNA sequences coding for the same CDR3. The rearrangement uses TRBV27 and TRBJ1-4, with D possibly TRBD1 on 6 matching bases. The CDR3 is 16 residues long. Germline V gene data show CDR1 as MNHEY and CDR2 as SMNVEV (reference sequence). Written as DNA, the CDR3 is TGTGCCAGCAGTTCCTACGGACAGCCAACCAATGAAAAACTGTTTTTT. Amino acid sequence: CASSSYGQPTNEKLFF. The full variable domain, its missing parts supplied by reference TRBV27 and TRBJ1-4, is EAQVTQNPRYLITVTGKKLTVTCSQNMNHEYMSWYRQDPGLGLRQIYYSMNVEVTDKGDVPEGYKVSRKEKRNFPLILESPSPNQTSLYFCASSSYGQPTNEKLFFGSGTQLSVL.

The chain is built from TRBV18 and TRBJ1-5, with D possibly TRBD1 on 5 matching bases. Germline V gene sequence: CDR1 KGHSH, CDR2 LQKENI. The CDR3 consists of 15 residues. Trimming shortened V by 5 bases and J by 6 bases, and 17 bases separated the two germline ends. The CDR3 loop is CASSKDERGGQPQHF. The CDR3 DNA follows: TGTGCCAGCTCAAAGGACGAAAGGGGAGGTCAGCCCCAGCATTTT.

V gene TRBV6-5 combines with J gene TRBJ2-3; 9 bases match TRBD1. Germline CDR1 and CDR2: MNHEY and SVGAGI. Trimming cost V 5 bases and J 3 bases; bases outside gene matches: 6. This CDR3 has 15 residues. CDR3: CASSGDGTGTDTQYF. The DNA of the CDR3 is TGTGCCAGCAGTGGGGATGGGACAGGGACAGATACGCAGTATTTT.

The chain links TRBV9 to TRBJ2-7, with 10 bases lining up with TRBD2. Germline CDR1 reads SGDLS; CDR2 reads YYNGEE. J gave up 6 bases and V 3 bases, and 9 bases lay outside the gene matches. The CDR3 extends over 15 amino acids. CDR3 nucleotide sequence: TGTGCCAGCAGCGGCGCTAGCGGGAGTATAGCCGAGCAGTACTTC. Translating gives CASSGASGSIAEQYF.

This clone appeared once. This chain connects TRBV30 to TRBJ2-1, with 10 positions matching TRBD2. With 3 bases clipped from V and 14 bases from J, the junction kept 10 bases outside the gene matches. Germline V CDR1 and CDR2: GTSNPN, SVGIG (reference sequence). The CDR3 is 13 residues long. CDR3 protein: CAWSQREGLVKFF. Here the CDR3 DNA reads TGTGCCTGGAGCCAGCGGGAGGGCCTTGTGAAGTTCTTC.

This clone was found a few times. J is TRBJ2-7 and V is TRBV27; TRBD1 matches at 9 bases. This CDR3 has 16 residues. Germline assignment: CDR1 MNHEY and CDR2 SMNVEV (reference sequence). V shed 2 bases, J shed 0 bases, and the junction held 5 bases outside the gene matches. The CDR3 loop is CASSLIGTGNSYEQYF. CDR3 DNA sequence: TGTGCCAGCAGTTTAATTGGGACAGGGAACTCCTACGAGCAGTACTTC.

This clone appeared a single time. The chain links TRBV9 to TRBJ2-1; 8 bases line up with TRBD2. V shed 2 bases and J 6 bases; nucleotides not matched to a gene: 4. The CDR3 runs 14 residues. The V gene's germline CDR1 is SGDLS and CDR2 YYNGEE. This CDR3 reads CASSVTSVANEQFF. The CDR3 DNA reads as TGTGCCAGCAGCGTGACTAGCGTGGCCAATGAGCAGTTCTTC.

This clone was recorded once. The chain has TRBV15 and TRBJ2-7, with 11 bases fitting TRBD2. The CDR3 runs 15 residues. Germline V gene data show CDR1 as LNHNV and CDR2 as YYDKDF (reference sequence). The junction had 6 bases not matched to a gene; V was cut back by 3 bases and J by 5 bases. This CDR3 is CATSSPLAGEHEQYF. DNA for the CDR3: TGTGCCACCAGCAGCCCACTAGCGGGAGAGCACGAGCAGTACTTC.

The chain couples TRBV19 to TRBJ2-3; 7 nucleotides align to TRBD2. Germline lookup yields CDR1 LNHDA and CDR2 SQIVND (reference sequence). This CDR3 region has 15 residues. Unmatched junction bases numbered 8, after V lost 8 bases and J lost 0 bases. The CDR3 nucleotides are TGTGCCAGTCGTCGGGCGGGGGAAAGCACAGATACGCAGTATTTT. Its translation: CASRRAGESTDTQYF.

On this clone: Other nucleotide sequences in the sample specify the same CDR3. The J gene is TRBJ2-3, the V gene TRBV5-4; TRBD2 aligns across 10 bases. The V and J ends lost 2 bases and 4 bases, in that order; junction bases with no gene match: 7. The CDR3 consists of 16 residues. CDR1 is SGHNT and CDR2 is YYREEE in the germline V gene (reference sequence). CDR3 loop: CASSLFLAGVSDTQYF. The CDR3 coding sequence is TGTGCCAGCAGCTTATTCCTAGCGGGAGTTTCAGATACGCAGTATTTT.

V gene TRBV23-1 combines with J gene TRBJ1-3; D gene uncertain. TRBV23-1 is recorded as an ORF, its role being uncertain. V dropped 2 bases and J dropped 4 bases, with 9 bases sitting between them. The CDR3 extends over 14 amino acids. The CDR3 sequence is CASSQPESGNTIYF. CDR3 DNA: TGCGCCAGCAGTCAACCGGAGTCGGGAAACACCATATATTTT.

The rearrangement links TRBV27 to TRBJ2-3; weak D call: TRBD2 (5 bases). Trimming shortened V by 4 bases and J by 7 bases, and 12 bases separated the two germline ends. The CDR3 has 13 residues. Germline V gives CDR1 MNHEY, CDR2 SMNVEV (reference sequence). CDR3 sequence reads: CASSSGISYTQYF. In DNA form, the CDR3 reads TGTGCCAGCAGTTCCGGGATCTCATATACGCAGTATTTT.

This clone was seen only a few times. The chain couples TRBV27 to TRBJ2-2; no definite D call. The CDR3 spans 15 residues. CDR1 is MNHEY, CDR2 SMNVEV, per germline (reference sequence). The V end was cut by 3 bases, the J end by 4 bases, with 12 bases between. The CDR3 sequence: CASSFVYRVTGELFF. CDR3 coding DNA: TGTGCCAGCAGTTTTGTTTACAGAGTCACCGGGGAGCTGTTTTTT.

The chain carries TRBV5-1 and TRBJ2-1; TRBD2 agrees at 13 bases. Trimming at V came to 4 bases and at J to 4 bases, leaving 8 bases not matched to a gene. The CDR3 runs 17 residues. The germline V gene encodes CDR1 SGHRS and CDR2 YFSETQ. In DNA, the CDR3 is TGCGCCAGCAGCCCCTGGACTAGCGGGAGCCTTTACAATGAGCAGTTCTTC. This sequence encodes CASSPWTSGSLYNEQFF.

This clone was counted a single time. The V and J genes are TRBV28 and TRBJ2-1; 14 bases are shared with TRBD2. Germline V gives CDR1 MDHEN, CDR2 SYDVKM. This CDR3 has 15 residues. V lost 5 bases to trimming and J lost 6 bases; unmatched junction nucleotides: 3. The CDR3: CASSTGTSGSNEQFF. For the CDR3, the DNA is TGTGCCAGCAGTACCGGGACTAGCGGGAGCAATGAGCAGTTCTTC.

This clone occurred once. V is TRBV2 and J is TRBJ2-7, with TRBD2 matching over 9 bases. This CDR3 spans 15 amino acids. J was trimmed by 3 bases and V by 3 bases; bases with no gene match: 6. The germline V gene has CDR1 SNHLY and CDR2 FYNNEI. CDR3 sequence reads: CASSDTVAGDYEQYF. CDR3 nucleotides: TGTGCCAGCAGTGATACGGTAGCGGGAGACTACGAGCAGTACTTC. The whole variable domain, remainder taken from reference TRBV2 and TRBJ2-7, is EPEVTQTPSHQVTQMGQEVILRCVPISNHLYFYWYRQILGQKVEFLVSFYNNEISEKSEIFDDQFSVERPDGSNFTLKIRSTKLEDSAMYFCASSDTVAGDYEQYFGPGTRLTVT.

The chain carries TRBV9 and TRBJ2-5; maybe TRBD1 (7 bases). CDR3 length: 17 amino acids. V lost 2 bases and J 5 bases, leaving 22 bases between the germline ends. Germline CDR1 and CDR2: SGDLS and YYNGEE. The chain's CDR3 is CASSVEKGLAGGETQYF. CDR3 DNA sequence: TGTGCCAGCAGCGTCGAAAAGGGGCTAGCAGGGGGGGAGACCCAGTACTTC.

This clone came up a few times. The V call is TRBV6-5, the J call TRBJ1-2; TRBD1 might be the D (5 bases). Germline lookup yields CDR1 MNHEY and CDR2 SVGAGI. This CDR3 has 13 residues. V was shortened by 7 bases and J by 4 bases, with 13 bases between the two germline ends. CDR3 nucleotides: TGTGCCAGCACCGCAGGGTTGGGCTATGGCTACACCTTC. As protein: CASTAGLGYGYTF.

The chain couples TRBV28 to TRBJ2-2, with 9 bases identical to TRBD1. Germline V gene lookup returns CDR1 MDHEN and CDR2 SYDVKM. The CDR3 sequence is 16 residues long. Trimming at V came to 6 bases and at J to 2 bases, leaving 7 bases not matched to a gene. CDR3: CASSPDRGVNTGELFF. CDR3 in DNA: TGTGCCAGCAGCCCGGACAGGGGAGTAAACACCGGGGAGCTGTTTTTT.

The gene calls are TRBV4-3 and TRBJ2-1; 14 nucleotides line up with TRBD2. Germline-derived CDR1 and CDR2 are LGHNA and YSLEER. The CDR3 runs to 17 residues. J was trimmed by 8 bases and V by 0 bases; bases with no gene match: 6. CDR3 protein: CASSQDSGTSGSHEQFF. CDR3 DNA sequence: TGCGCCAGCAGCCAAGATTCTGGGACTAGCGGGAGCCATGAGCAGTTCTTC.

This chain uses TRBV30 with TRBJ2-3; weak D call: TRBD2 (5 bases). The ends were cut back, 7 bases at V and 4 bases at J, with 18 bases in the middle. The CDR3 sequence is 14 residues long. Germline CDR1 is GTSNPN and CDR2 is SVGIG (reference sequence). The CDR3 reads CALELFGVADTQYF. The CDR3 DNA reads TGTGCCTTAGAGCTTTTCGGGGTAGCAGATACGCAGTATTTT.

The chain has TRBV5-6 and TRBJ2-7, with D unresolved. The V and J ends lost 4 bases and 5 bases respectively, with 19 bases between them. The CDR3 totals 15 residues. Germline V CDR1 and CDR2: SGHDT, YYEEEE. CDR3 nucleotides: TGTGCCAGCAGCCATCGACTTATCTGGTCCCACGAGCAGTACTTC. It codes for CASSHRLIWSHEQYF.

This clone has just a few counts. The chain joins TRBV7-2 to TRBJ1-1; D possibly corresponds to TRBD1 (6 bases). The length of the CDR3 is 14 residues. Trimming removed 3 bases from V and 1 base from J, with 9 bases in between. Germline V lookup: CDR1 SGHTA, CDR2 FQGNSA. The DNA of the CDR3 is TGTGCCAGCAGCTTCTCAGGGGCGAACACTGAAGCTTTCTTT. It specifies CASSFSGANTEAFF.

The chain recombines TRBV5-6 with TRBJ1-2, with D possibly being TRBD1 (5 bases). The length of the CDR3 is 14 residues. Trimming removed 0 bases from V and 7 bases from J, with 13 bases in between. Germline CDR1 and CDR2: SGHDT and YYEEEE. Here the CDR3 reads CASSLAVSGSGYTF. Written as DNA, the CDR3 is TGTGCCAGCAGCTTGGCCGTTTCAGGGTCTGGCTACACCTTC.

The CDR3 sequence: CASSSEGGRGTEAFF. CDR3 in DNA: TGTGCCAGCAGCTCGGAAGGGGGCAGGGGAACTGAAGCTTTCTTT. The V and J genes are TRBV7-3 and TRBJ1-1; TRBD1 matches at 7 bases. CDR3 length equals 15 residues. V trimming: 4 bases; J trimming: 5 bases; junction bases outside the gene matches: 10. CDR1 and CDR2 from the germline V gene are SGHTA and FQGTGA.

J is TRBJ1-1 and V is TRBV27, with 8 bases that match TRBD1. Per germline, CDR1 MNHEY and CDR2 SMNVEV (reference sequence). Trimming cost V 5 bases and J 2 bases; bases outside gene matches: 16. This CDR3 region has 18 residues. The CDR3, as DNA: TGTGCCAGCAGTATAAATTCCAGGGGGCTCTCACGAAACACTGAAGCTTTCTTT. Translating it yields CASSINSRGLSRNTEAFF.

This clone was observed a single time. V usage is TRBV6-6 and J usage is TRBJ1-4, with 7 bases lining up with TRBD1. This CDR3 has 15 amino acids. V lost 6 bases, J lost 4 bases, and 8 bases stayed unmatched. The germline CDR1 and CDR2 sequences are MNHNY and SVGAGI (reference sequence). The CDR3 region is CASRVGTVLNEKLFF. As DNA, the CDR3 is TGTGCCAGCAGGGTTGGGACAGTCCTTAATGAAAAACTGTTTTTT.

The rearrangement links TRBV14 to TRBJ2-3; a weak D match, TRBD2 (6 bases). CDR1 and CDR2 (germline): SGHDN, FVKESK. V was cut by 4 bases and J by 0 bases, with 14 bases left in between. CDR3 length: 16 amino acids. CDR3 loop: CASSRIGRASTDTQYF. The CDR3 nucleotides are TGTGCCAGCAGCCGGATCGGGAGAGCTAGCACAGATACGCAGTATTTT. Combining the CDR3 with reference TRBV14 and TRBJ2-3 gives the whole variable domain EAGVTQFPSHSVIEKGQTVTLRCDPISGHDNLYWYRRVMGKEIKFLLHFVKESKQDESGMPNNRFLAERTGGTYSTLKVQPAELEDSGVYFCASSRIGRASTDTQYFGPGTRLTVL.